Listed below are T cell receptor beta chains from one sample, sequenced in a study of blood T cell repertoires in COVID-19. The table came from immunoSEQ multiplex PCR; TCRdb's copy has only in-frame clones and leaves some out. The data show tens of thousands of clones, around 87% seen once. Sequencing was carried out using peripheral blood. The receptors originated from a middle-aged man with active COVID-19. Each CDR3 is given with its conserved first and last residue. Each record gives: J gene, CDR3 length, V gene, clone size, D gene, CDR3 DNA, CDR3 protein. A D gene is named only where the DNA matches it firmly. Part of the rows lack a size; the others show once, few, many or a class for expanded clones.

>TRBJ2-3|22|TRBV12-5|-|TRBD2
TGTGCTAGTGGTTTGACCCGAACAGGCTCGGGACTAGCGGGGGCTAGCACAGATACGCAGTATTTT
CASGLTRTGSGLAGASTDTQYF
>TRBJ2-1|16|TRBV19|-|-
TGTGCCAGTAGCTCCCGGGGGGCAGGGGAAAACAATGAGCAGTTCTTC
CASSSRGAGENNEQFF
>TRBJ2-3|19|TRBV7-2|-|-
TGTGCCAGCAGCTCCCTCTCCTTATCTGGGAGTCTTAGCACAGATACGCAGTATTTT
CASSSLSLSGSLSTDTQYF
>TRBJ1-6|17|TRBV5-4|few|-
TGTGCCAGCAGCTTGGAGCTACCGGGATTTCACCTATCACCCCTCCACTTT
CASSLELPGFHLSPLHF
>TRBJ2-5|14|TRBV19|once|TRBD2
TGTGCCAGAAGGGGCCGGGGGGTCCAAGAGACCCAGTACTTC
CARRGRGVQETQYF
>TRBJ1-5|13|TRBV7-9|once|-
TGTGCCAGCAGCCCCCAGGGGCATCAGCCCCAGCATTTT
CASSPQGHQPQHF
>TRBJ2-2|19|TRBV7-8|-|TRBD2
TGTGCCAGCAGCTTTCGCCAGTTAGCGGGAGGGCCTTGGACCGGGGAGCTGTTTTTT
CASSFRQLAGGPWTGELFF
>TRBJ2-3|15|TRBV2|-|TRBD1
TGTGCCAGCATCCGCACGGGACAGCCCACAGATACGCAGTATTTT
CASIRTGQPTDTQYF
>TRBJ2-1|15|TRBV12-5|-|-
TGTGCTAGTGGTTTGGGCCAAACAGGGATCAATGAGCAGTTCTTC
CASGLGQTGINEQFF
>TRBJ1-2|16|TRBV15|-|TRBD1
TGTGCCACCAGTAGGGACAGGGGGAGTAGTAACTATGGCTACACCTTC
CATSRDRGSSNYGYTF
>TRBJ1-3|15|TRBV7-2|-|TRBD1
TGTGCCAGCAGTTTCCGGACAGGGGCTGGAAACACCATATATTTT
CASSFRTGAGNTIYF
>TRBJ2-3|18|TRBV9|-|TRBD2
TGTGCCAGCAGCGTAGCAACTAGCGGGGGGGTCAGCACAGATACGCAGTATTTT
CASSVATSGGVSTDTQYF
>TRBJ1-2|16|TRBV27|-|-
TGTGCCAGCAGTAGAAGGGACATGCTACCTAACTATGGCTACACCTTC
CASSRRDMLPNYGYTF
>TRBJ2-3|12|TRBV7-9|-|-
TGTGCCAGCAGCTCCGGCGACTATACGCAGTATTTT
CASSSGDYTQYF
>TRBJ1-1|13|TRBV12-3/TRBV12-4|-|TRBD1
TGTGCCAGCAGTGGGGACAGTAACACTGAAGCTTTCTTT
CASSGDSNTEAFF
>TRBJ2-1|18|TRBV30|-|TRBD2
TGTGCCTGGAGTGTACGGCTTTGGGCTAGCGGCTCCTACAATGAGCAGTTCTTC
CAWSVRLWASGSYNEQFF
>TRBJ2-7|15|TRBV28|-|TRBD1
TGTGCCAGCACCTCAACCTCAGGGGGCCGGGACGAGCAGTACTTC
CASTSTSGGRDEQYF
>TRBJ2-3|17|TRBV7-8|-|TRBD2
TGTGCCAGCAGCTTAGCTCTAGCGGGAGGGCCCACAGATACGCAGTATTTT
CASSLALAGGPTDTQYF
>TRBJ2-1|16|TRBV5-1|-|TRBD1
TGCGCCAGCAGCTTGGCCCCGGGACAGGGCTACAATGAGCAGTTCTTC
CASSLAPGQGYNEQFF
>TRBJ2-1|14|TRBV7-6|once|-
TGTGCCAGCAGCTTGGAGAGCTCCTACAATGAGCAGTTCTTC
CASSLESSYNEQFF
>TRBJ1-4|14|TRBV18|-|-
TGTGCCAGCTCACCACTAGAGGACAACGAAAAACTGTTTTTT
CASSPLEDNEKLFF
>TRBJ1-1|15|TRBV5-1|-|-
TGCGCCAGCAGCTCCGGACAGTCCTTGAACACTGAAGCTTTCTTT
CASSSGQSLNTEAFF
>TRBJ2-3|13|TRBV21-1|-|-
-
CASSKVAGGTQYF
>TRBJ2-3|20|TRBV18|-|TRBD2
TGTGCCAGCTCACCACTGAGGACTAGCGGGAGTCTGGATTTCACAGATACGCAGTATTTT
CASSPLRTSGSLDFTDTQYF
>TRBJ1-4|15|TRBV7-8|-|-
TGTGCCAGCAGCTTAGGGGCGAGAGCTAATGAAAAACTGTTTTTT
CASSLGARANEKLFF
>TRBJ1-1|16|TRBV28|-|-
TGTGCCAGCAGTTTATGGAGGGTTGGCGGGAACACTGAAGCTTTCTTT
CASSLWRVGGNTEAFF
>TRBJ2-4|15|TRBV11-2|-|-
TGTGCCAGCAGCTTAAACAACAGGGAAATTGACATTCAGTACTTC
CASSLNNREIDIQYF
>TRBJ2-7|15|TRBV28|-|-
TGTGCCAGCATAATCTCAACCGACAGATTCTACGAGCAGTACTTC
CASIISTDRFYEQYF
>TRBJ2-3|13|TRBV6-5|-|-
TGTGCCAGCAGCCTAGCAGGGGCAGATACGCAGTATTTT
CASSLAGADTQYF
>TRBJ2-7|15|TRBV7-2|-|TRBD2
TGTGCCAGCAGCTATATAGCGGGGACTACCTACGAGCAGTACTTC
CASSYIAGTTYEQYF
>TRBJ2-1|16|TRBV5-1|-|TRBD2
TGCGCCAGCAGCAATTGGAATGGGGGGGCCTACAATGAGCAGTTCTTC
CASSNWNGGAYNEQFF
>TRBJ1-2|14|TRBV7-3|-|TRBD1
TGTGCCAGCAGCGAACCGGGACAGAACTATGGCTACACCTTC
CASSEPGQNYGYTF
>TRBJ2-3|13|TRBV5-1|-|TRBD1
TGCGCCAGCAGCTCGGACAGGGGAGATACGCAGTATTTT
CASSSDRGDTQYF
>TRBJ1-5|16|TRBV4-1|-|-
TGCGCCAGCAGCCCTCGACTGGCCGGGGGCAATCAGCCCCAGCATTTT
CASSPRLAGGNQPQHF
>TRBJ2-7|15|TRBV28|-|TRBD1
TGTGCCAGCAGTTTACGGGACAGGCCCCTCTACGAGCAGTACTTC
CASSLRDRPLYEQYF
>TRBJ2-2|17|TRBV24-1|few|-
TGTGCCACTCTGATATCGGGACACCGAACCTCGACCGGGGAGCTGTTTTTT
CATLISGHRTSTGELFF
>TRBJ1-1|15|TRBV27|-|-
TGTGCCAGCAGTCCAAAAGGACAGATGAACACTGAAGCTTTCTTT
CASSPKGQMNTEAFF
>TRBJ1-3|16|TRBV6-1|-|-
TGTGCCAGCAGTGAATTGGTGTCACTGCCTGGAAACACCATATATTTT
CASSELVSLPGNTIYF
>TRBJ1-2|14|TRBV2|-|-
TGTGCCAGCAGTGGGGTAACCGGGGGGTATGGCTACACCTTC
CASSGVTGGYGYTF
>TRBJ2-5|15|TRBV9|-|-
TGTGCCAGCAGCGCGAAACCGGGTATACAAGAGACCCAGTACTTC
CASSAKPGIQETQYF
>TRBJ2-7|15|TRBV3-1/TRBV3-2|-|TRBD2
TGTGCCAGCAGCCCCCGGACTAGCGGTGCCTACGAGCAGTACTTC
CASSPRTSGAYEQYF
>TRBJ1-1|14|TRBV4-3|-|-
TGCGCCAGCAGCCAAGAATTCGGGGTCACTGAAGCTTTCTTT
CASSQEFGVTEAFF
>TRBJ2-1|12|TRBV29-1|-|TRBD1
TGCAGCGTAACAACAGGGGGCGGCGAGCAGTTCTTC
CSVTTGGGEQFF
>TRBJ2-6|15|TRBV5-1|-|-
TGCGCCAGCAGCGTCGACTCGAGTGGGGCCAACGTCCTGACTTTC
CASSVDSSGANVLTF
>TRBJ2-3|16|TRBV19|-|TRBD2
TGTGCCAGTAGTAACCCCCGGACTAGTGCGGTAGATACGCAGTATTTT
CASSNPRTSAVDTQYF
>TRBJ1-3|15|TRBV3-1/TRBV3-2|once|-
TGTGCCAGCAGCCAAGGTACAGGGTCCGGAAACACCATATATTTT
CASSQGTGSGNTIYF
>TRBJ1-1|15|TRBV28|-|TRBD1
TGTGCCAGCAGTGACAGGGGGATGATGAACACTGAAGCTTTCTTT
CASSDRGMMNTEAFF